Listed here are 26 T cell receptor beta chains from one sample, sequenced in a study of yellow fever vaccine responses in identical twins. TCRdb reprocessed the RT-PCR reads via MiXCR and lists one record per CDR3 protein. Of some 15,000 distinct CDR3 sequences in the sample, approximately 80% were seen once. The material was T cells from blood (PBMCs), unsorted or a sorted subset (not recorded which), obtained before or after yellow fever vaccination (not recorded which). The receptors shown here come from a woman aged 18-35 years who received the yellow fever vaccine.

The genes are TRBV11-1 and TRBJ2-7; 8 nucleotides align to TRBD2. The CDR3 is 15 amino acids. Germline V CDR1 and CDR2: SGHAT, FQDESV (reference sequence). V lost 4 bases and J lost 7; bases outside the gene matches: 12. The CDR3 region is CASSSTRGGPREQYF. The DNA for the CDR3 is TGTGCCAGCAGCTCCACCCGGGGGGGGCCACGGGAGCAGTACTTC. The whole variable domain, filled in from reference TRBV11-1 and TRBJ2-7, reads EAEVAQSPRYKITEKSQAVAFWCDPISGHATLYWYRQILGQGPELLVQFQDESVVDDSQLPKDRFSAERLKGVDSTLKIQPAELGDSAMYLCASSSTRGGPREQYFGPGTRLTVT.

The genes are TRBV6-5 and TRBJ1-1, with D possibly being TRBD1 (6 bases). Trimming left V 4 bases short and J 5 bases short, with 11 bases between. Germline-derived CDR1 and CDR2 are MNHEY and SVGAGI. The CDR3 is 13 residues long. CDR3 in amino acids: CASSSGGATEAFF. CDR3 DNA: TGTGCCAGCAGTTCCGGGGGCGCAACTGAAGCTTTCTTT.

V and J are TRBV5-1 and TRBJ2-3; 8 bases agree with TRBD1. The CDR3 covers 15 residues. Unmatched junction bases numbered 6, after V lost 2 bases and J lost 4 bases. Germline values: CDR1 SGHRS, CDR2 YFSETQ. This chain's CDR3 is CASSFSTGAADTQYF. The CDR3 DNA follows: TGCGCCAGCAGCTTCTCGACAGGGGCCGCAGATACGCAGTATTTT.

The chain is built from TRBV29-1 and TRBJ2-7; possibly TRBD1 for D (5 bases). The germline V gene has CDR1 SQVTM and CDR2 ANQGSEA. Trimming removed 6 bases at V and 3 bases at J, with 12 bases between. There are 12 residues in the CDR3. The CDR3 reads CSVLDTGYEQYF. CDR3 coding DNA: TGCAGCGTCCTGGACACCGGCTACGAGCAGTACTTC.

V usage is TRBV7-2 and J usage is TRBJ2-4; D may be TRBD1 (6 bases). The CDR3 loop spans 12 amino acids. The V gene lost 8 bases and the J gene lost 2 bases, with 7 bases spanning the gap. The germline V gene encodes CDR1 SGHTA and CDR2 FQGNSA. CDR3 sequence reads: CASQGPKNIQYF. The DNA of the CDR3 is TGTGCCAGCCAGGGGCCCAAAAACATTCAGTACTTC.

The V and J genes are TRBV2 and TRBJ2-7; D gene unclear. Germline CDR1 reads SNHLY; CDR2 reads FYNNEI. CDR3 length equals 13 residues. The ends were cut back, 4 bases at V and 2 bases at J, with 9 bases in the middle. Written as DNA, the CDR3 is TGTGCCAGCAGTGCAGACGGAGCCTACGAGCAGTACTTC. Translation: CASSADGAYEQYF.

The chain combines TRBV4-3 with TRBJ2-7, with TRBD2 matching 7 bases. Germline CDR1 reads LGHNA; CDR2 reads YSLEER. V gave up 0 bases and J gave up 2 bases; unmatched junction bases: 7. The CDR3 consists of 16 residues. The CDR3 region is CASSQDSAGVPYEQYF. CDR3 DNA sequence: TGCGCCAGCAGCCAAGATTCGGCGGGAGTCCCCTACGAGCAGTACTTC.

The chain is built from TRBV11-1 and TRBJ1-6, with D perhaps TRBD1 (6 bases). This CDR3 spans 14 amino acids. V lost 5 bases and J lost 10, with 15 bases in between. CDR1 and CDR2 (germline): SGHAT, FQDESV (reference sequence). CDR3 protein: CASSPVGADSPLHF. CDR3 in DNA: TGTGCCAGCAGCCCGGTGGGGGCTGACTCACCCCTCCACTTT.

The chain carries TRBV5-1 and TRBJ2-1, with 7 bases aligning to TRBD1. Trimming at V came to 1 base and at J to 1 base, leaving 5 bases not matched to a gene. Germline V lookup: CDR1 SGHRS, CDR2 YFSETQ. The CDR3 has 16 amino acids. This CDR3 is CASSLTGTASYNEQFF. CDR3 DNA sequence: TGCGCCAGCAGCTTGACCGGGACAGCGTCCTACAATGAGCAGTTCTTC. Full variable domain (missing parts from reference TRBV5-1 and TRBJ2-1): KAGVTQTPRYLIKTRGQQVTLSCSPISGHRSVSWYQQTPGQGLQFLFEYFSETQRNKGNFPGRFSGRQFSNSRSEMNVSTLELGDSALYLCASSLTGTASYNEQFFGPGTRLTVL.

The V call is TRBV18, the J call TRBJ1-5, with D possibly matching TRBD1 (5 bases). Trimming stripped 4 bases from V and 4 bases from J, with 11 bases between. The CDR3 covers 14 residues. Germline CDR1 is KGHSH and CDR2 is LQKENI. Here the CDR3 DNA reads TGTGCCAGCTCACAGGACACCTCTAATCAGCCCCAGCATTTT. This gives the protein CASSQDTSNQPQHF.

This clonotype was seen just once. The chain joins TRBV29-1 to TRBJ2-5; D gene ambiguous. V was shortened by 3 bases and J by 5 bases, with 10 bases between the two germline ends. The CDR3 is made up of 12 amino acids. The V gene's germline CDR1 is SQVTM and CDR2 ANQGSEA. The CDR3 nucleotides are TGCAGCGTTGATAGGGCCTCGGAGACCCAGTACTTC. It is translated as CSVDRASETQYF.

The gene calls are TRBV11-3 and TRBJ2-7; D tentatively reads TRBD1 or TRBD2 (6 bases each). This CDR3 region has 15 residues. Germline V gene data show CDR1 as SGHNT and CDR2 as YENEEA. Trimming shortened V by 3 bases and J by 4 bases, and 16 bases separated the two germline ends. The CDR3 sequence: CASSLRKGGSYEQYF. The CDR3, as DNA: TGTGCCAGCAGCTTGCGTAAAGGGGGGAGTTACGAGCAGTACTTC.

This sequence joins TRBV5-4 and TRBJ1-2; 7 nucleotides line up with TRBD1. V shed 4 bases and J 2 bases; nucleotides not matched to a gene: 11. Germline CDR1 SGHNT, CDR2 YYREEE (reference sequence). The CDR3 consists of 16 residues. CDR3 sequence reads: CASSRSGGKMNYGYTF. Written as DNA, the CDR3 is TGTGCCAGCAGCCGGTCAGGGGGTAAGATGAACTATGGCTACACCTTC.

The chain has TRBV11-3 and TRBJ2-1; D call uncertain. CDR3 length: 12 residues. V lost 1 base to trimming and J lost 8 bases, with 6 bases between them. Germline values: CDR1 SGHNT, CDR2 YENEEA. The CDR3 nucleotides are TGTGCCAGCAGCTTAGTGTACTATGAGCAGTTCTTC. Translating it yields CASSLVYYEQFF.

This clonotype has just a few counts. V usage is TRBV11-1 and J usage is TRBJ2-2; TRBD2 is a possible D gene (5 bases). The CDR3 is 14 amino acids. Deletions cut 5 bases from V and 4 bases from J, with 11 bases between. In germline, CDR1 is SGHAT, CDR2 FQDESV (reference sequence). CDR3 protein: CASSPKDSTGELFF. The CDR3 nucleotides are TGTGCCAGCAGCCCAAAGGACTCCACCGGGGAGCTGTTTTTT. The whole variable domain, filled in from reference TRBV11-1 and TRBJ2-2, reads EAEVAQSPRYKITEKSQAVAFWCDPISGHATLYWYRQILGQGPELLVQFQDESVVDDSQLPKDRFSAERLKGVDSTLKIQPAELGDSAMYLCASSPKDSTGELFFGEGSRLTVL.

This rearrangement joins TRBV11-2 to TRBJ1-1, with 9 bases matching TRBD1. V shed 0 bases and J 4 bases; nucleotides not matched to a gene: 6. CDR3 size: 16 residues. Per germline, CDR1 SGHAT and CDR2 FQNNGV. CDR3 in amino acids: CASSLDVGTGPTEAFF. The CDR3 DNA follows: TGTGCCAGCAGCTTAGACGTAGGGACAGGGCCCACTGAAGCTTTCTTT. Variable domain in full (rest from reference TRBV11-2 and TRBJ1-1): EAGVAQSPRYKIIEKRQSVAFWCNPISGHATLYWYQQILGQGPKLLIQFQNNGVVDDSQLPKDRFSAERLKGVDSTLKIQPAKLEDSAVYLCASSLDVGTGPTEAFFGQGTRLTVV.

This clonotype was counted only a few times. This chain links TRBV29-1 with TRBJ2-2, with D unclear. CDR3 length: 14 residues. V was shortened by 7 bases and J by 2 bases, with 14 bases between the two germline ends. Germline lookup yields CDR1 SQVTM and CDR2 ANQGSEA. CDR3 loop: CSALSAVNTGELFF. The CDR3 bases are TGCAGCGCTCTTTCGGCGGTCAACACCGGGGAGCTGTTTTTT.

The J gene is TRBJ2-1, the V gene TRBV19, with 13 bases lining up with TRBD2. The germline V gene encodes CDR1 LNHDA and CDR2 SQIVND (reference sequence). CDR3 length: 15 residues. The junction had 8 bases not matched to a gene; V was cut back by 6 bases and J by 9 bases. The CDR3 DNA is TGTGCCAGTAGATGGACTAGCGGGGGCCCGGGTGAGCAGTTCTTC. This encodes CASRWTSGGPGEQFF.

DNA for the CDR3: TGTGCCATCACTGCGGGGGACTACAATGAGCAGTTCTTC. It is translated as CAITAGDYNEQFF. This sequence joins TRBV10-3 and TRBJ2-1; 7 nucleotides line up with TRBD2. In germline, CDR1 is ENHRY, CDR2 SYGVKD. V lost 7 bases and J lost 3; bases outside the gene matches: 3. This CDR3 comprises 13 residues.

The rearrangement links TRBV15 to TRBJ2-5; TRBD2 agrees at 10 bases. Germline V gene data show CDR1 as LNHNV and CDR2 as YYDKDF (reference sequence). The CDR3 has 18 amino acids. V lost 0 bases, J lost 5 bases, and 12 bases stayed unmatched. This CDR3 is CATSRDRRLAGEVETQYF. The CDR3, as DNA: TGTGCCACCAGCAGAGATCGTAGGCTAGCGGGAGAGGTGGAGACCCAGTACTTC.

The chain employs TRBV7-1 and TRBJ1-5; D gene unclear. TRBV7-1 is known as an ORF, though its function is uncertain. The V end was cut by 3 bases, the J end by 1 base, with 10 bases between. The CDR3 consists of 15 residues. The CDR3 bases are TGTGCCAGCAGCTCCTGGGCGGGGAGCAATCAGCCCCAGCATTTT. Translated, it gives CASSSWAGSNQPQHF.

This sequence joins TRBV2 and TRBJ2-6, with 7 bases aligning to TRBD1. Germline CDR1 reads SNHLY; CDR2 reads FYNNEI. V shed 4 bases and J 0 bases; nucleotides not matched to a gene: 9. The CDR3 is 18 residues long. CDR3 in amino acids: CASSVTPGQPSGANVLTF. CDR3 nucleotides: TGTGCCAGCAGTGTTACACCGGGACAGCCCTCTGGGGCCAACGTCCTGACTTTC.

The J gene is TRBJ2-5, the V gene TRBV11-1; 8 bases line up with TRBD1. This CDR3 has 16 amino acids. Trimming at V came to 5 bases and at J to 6 bases, leaving 14 bases not matched to a gene. Germline CDR1 SGHAT, CDR2 FQDESV (reference sequence). The CDR3 bases are TGTGCCAGCAGCGATTATGGACAGGGCGTTGCGAAGACCCAGTACTTC. Translated, it gives CASSDYGQGVAKTQYF.

The chain uses TRBV6-5 and TRBJ2-1; 10 bases line up with TRBD1. The V gene end was trimmed by 2 bases and the J gene end by 5 bases; junction bases not matched to a gene: 6. The germline V gene has CDR1 MNHEY and CDR2 SVGAGI. This CDR3 has 16 residues. The CDR3 here is CASSYRRGQGNNEQFF. The DNA of the CDR3 is TGTGCCAGCAGTTACAGACGGGGACAGGGGAACAATGAGCAGTTCTTC.

The V call is TRBV18, the J call TRBJ2-1; 7 positions match TRBD2. The CDR3 has 15 residues. CDR1 and CDR2 (germline): KGHSH, LQKENI. The ends lost 3 bases at V and 9 bases at J; junction bases unmatched: 11. CDR3 bases: TGTGCCAGCTCACCGTTGCGGGAGCCTGGCGGTGAGCAGTTCTTC. This sequence encodes CASSPLREPGGEQFF. Filled out from reference TRBV18 and TRBJ2-1, the complete variable domain reads NAGVMQNPRHLVRRRGQEARLRCSPMKGHSHVYWYRQLPEEGLKFMVYLQKENIIDESGMPKERFSAEFPKEGPSILRIQQVVRGDSAAYFCASSPLREPGGEQFFGPGTRLTVL.

In nucleotides, the CDR3 is TGCGCCAGCGGCCGGGACACCACCTACAATGAGCAGTTCTTC. Its translation is CASGRDTTYNEQFF. V gene TRBV23-1 combines with J gene TRBJ2-1; tentative D call: TRBD1 (6 bases). TRBV23-1 is filed as an ORF, its function uncertain. V shed 8 bases and J shed 2 bases, with 13 bases lying between them. The CDR3 is 14 residues long.